The 10 T cell receptor beta chains listed next were all sequenced from one sample in a study of blood T cell repertoires in COVID-19. The table came from immunoSEQ multiplex PCR; TCRdb's copy has only in-frame clones and leaves some out. The profile covers over 400,000 clones, with 85% to 90% appearing a single time and 7.8% taken by the ten largest. Sequenced sample: peripheral blood. These receptors were taken from a woman between 45 and 60 years old with COVID-19, enrolled during active disease.

The rearrangement joins TRBV6-1 to TRBJ1-2; no definite D call. V lost 4 bases and J lost 4, with 10 bases in between. Per the germline V gene, CDR1 is MNHNS and CDR2 is SASEGT. The CDR3 is made up of 13 amino acids. The CDR3 sequence: CASSVAGFYGYTF. The CDR3 region has the DNA TGTGCCAGCAGTGTAGCCGGGTTCTATGGCTACACCTTC.

The chain combines TRBV6-1 with TRBJ1-5; D gene ambiguous. Germline V gene lookup returns CDR1 MNHNS and CDR2 SASEGT. The V end lost 3 bases, the J end lost 7 bases, and 7 bases lay between the germline ends. The CDR3 has 12 residues. CDR3: CASSDTYQPQHF. CDR3 sequence (DNA): TGTGCCAGCAGTGACACCTACCAGCCCCAGCATTTT.

The chain joins TRBV6-1 to TRBJ1-2; 10 bases line up with TRBD1. CDR1 is MNHNS, CDR2 SASEGT, per germline. The CDR3 has 12 residues. The V segment lost 7 bases and the J segment 10 bases; nucleotides outside the gene matches: 6. Here the CDR3 DNA reads TGTGCCAGCACCGGGGACAGGGGCTTCTACACCTTC. Its protein product is CASTGDRGFYTF.

This chain uses TRBV29-1 with TRBJ1-1; the match to TRBD1 covers 9 bases. Per germline, CDR1 SQVTM and CDR2 ANQGSEA. Trimming took 6 bases from V and 5 from J; bases not matched to a gene: 7. The CDR3 is 13 amino acids. The CDR3 sequence: CSVLQGAQTEAFF. In nucleotides, the CDR3 is TGCAGCGTCCTACAGGGGGCGCAGACTGAAGCTTTCTTT.

This chain uses TRBV6-1 with TRBJ2-7; tentatively, D is TRBD2 (5 bases). The germline V gene encodes CDR1 MNHNS and CDR2 SASEGT. Trimming left V 5 bases short and J 6 bases short, with 11 bases between. The CDR3 is 12 residues long. CDR3 DNA sequence: TGTGCCAGCAGTTATTTGGCGGGCGAGCAGTACTTC. It encodes CASSYLAGEQYF.

A remark on this clone: One junction end does not reproduce the germline sequence, and a read error may be involved. J is TRBJ1-2 and V is TRBV6-2 or TRBV6-3, with a possible D match to TRBD1 (6 bases). Germline V gene sequence: CDR1 MNHEY, CDR2 SVGEGT. CDR3 size: 12 residues. DNA of the CDR3: TGTGCCAGCAGTTACCCGGCGACAGGAAAAATCTTC. It encodes CASSYPATGKIF.

This chain joins TRBV27 and TRBJ1-2, with a possible D match to TRBD1 (5 bases). Germline CDR1 MNHEY, CDR2 SMNVEV (reference sequence). Trimming stripped 5 bases from V and 0 bases from J, with 10 bases between. This CDR3 contains 14 residues. CDR3 sequence reads: CASSARVTNYGYTF. The CDR3 nucleotides read TGTGCCAGCAGTGCCAGGGTGACTAACTATGGCTACACCTTC.

The V call is TRBV6-5, the J call TRBJ1-6; D uncertain. Trimming removed 6 bases at V and 10 bases at J, with 16 bases between. The CDR3 length is 14 residues. Germline V gene data show CDR1 as MNHEY and CDR2 as SVGAGI. The CDR3, as DNA: TGTGCCAGCAGACTACACCCTTCGGGATCACCCCTCCACTTT. This gives the protein CASRLHPSGSPLHF.

Regarding this clone: A read error is possible here, since a much larger clone lies one base away. Other DNA sequences from this sample encode an identical CDR3 as well. The chain recombines TRBV11-2 with TRBJ1-1; TRBD1 matches at 7 bases. The CDR3 has 14 amino acids. Trimming took 1 base from V and 1 from J; bases not matched to a gene: 0. The germline V gene encodes CDR1 SGHAT and CDR2 FQNNGV. The CDR3 DNA reads as TGTGCCAGCAGCTTAGGACAGGGGAACACTGAAGCTTTCTTT. Its protein product is CASSLGQGNTEAFF.

CDR3 amino acids: CASSQGSGVYFTEAFF. The DNA of the CDR3 is TGCGCCAGCAGCCAAGGGTCCGGGGTCTATTTCACTGAAGCTTTCTTT. This chain joins TRBV4-1 and TRBJ1-1, with D uncertain. V was shortened by 1 base and J by 4 bases, with 16 bases between the two germline ends. This CDR3 is built from 16 residues. The germline CDR1 and CDR2 sequences are MGHRA and YSYEKL.